These 32 T cell receptor beta chains share one sample of origin, sequenced in a study of blood T cell repertoires in COVID-19. Measured with immunoSEQ multiplex PCR; TCRdb has only the in-frame clones, and not every one. The sample shows fewer than 150,000 clones, roughly 80% of them seen only once. Sequenced material: PBMCs or T cells enriched from blood (not recorded which). The source is a young woman who had been exposed to COVID-19.

This sequence joins TRBV10-3 and TRBJ1-5, with TRBD1 identical over 7 bases. The V gene's germline CDR1 is ENHRY and CDR2 SYGVKD. V gave up 7 bases and J gave up 4 bases; unmatched junction bases: 7. The length of the CDR3 is 14 residues. The CDR3 is CAIKPGTENQPQHF. CDR3 in DNA: TGTGCCATCAAACCCGGGACAGAAAATCAGCCCCAGCATTTT.

The DNA of the CDR3 is TGCGCCAGCAGCTTGAGGGGGAGGGCCACAGATACGCAGTATTTT. Translated: CASSLRGRATDTQYF. This sequence joins TRBV5-1 and TRBJ2-3, with D maybe TRBD2 (7 bases). CDR3 length: 15 amino acids. Germline CDR1 reads SGHRS; CDR2 reads YFSETQ. Trimming took off 1 base at V and 2 bases at J, with 11 bases between the two ends.

The CDR3 protein is CAWNPGSSGNTIYF. As DNA, the CDR3 is TGTGCCTGGAACCCGGGGAGCTCTGGAAACACCATATATTTT. V usage is TRBV30 and J usage is TRBJ1-3; no firm D call. The germline V gene has CDR1 GTSNPN and CDR2 SVGIG (reference sequence). Trimming took off 4 bases at V and 0 bases at J, with 10 bases between the two ends. The CDR3 totals 14 residues. The full variable domain, completed using reference TRBV30 and TRBJ1-3, is SQTIHQWPATLVQPVGSPLSLECTVEGTSNPNLYWYRQAAGRGLQLLFYSVGIGQISSEVPQNLSASRPQDRQFILSSKKLLLSDSGFYLCAWNPGSSGNTIYFGEGSWLTVV.

The rearrangement joins TRBV6-1 to TRBJ1-6; 8 bases map to TRBD1. The CDR3 has 17 residues. Germline values: CDR1 MNHNS, CDR2 SASEGT. V was pared by 4 bases and J by 7 bases, with 12 bases of the junction left unmatched. CDR3 bases: TGTGCCAGCAGTGTGACGGACAGGGTACTCAAAAATTCACCCCTCCACTTT. This sequence encodes CASSVTDRVLKNSPLHF.

This chain links TRBV5-4 with TRBJ2-3, with TRBD1 identical over 9 bases. This CDR3 region has 15 residues. Trimming took 4 bases from V and 1 from J; bases not matched to a gene: 4. CDR1 and CDR2 (germline): SGHNT, YYREEE (reference sequence). CDR3 sequence: CASSRTGDRTDTQYF. In DNA form, the CDR3 reads TGTGCCAGCAGCCGGACAGGGGACCGCACAGATACGCAGTATTTT.

V is TRBV5-6 and J is TRBJ2-5; maybe TRBD1 (6 bases). The CDR3 consists of 16 residues. V lost 4 bases to trimming and J lost 5 bases, with 21 bases between them. Per the germline V gene, CDR1 is SGHDT and CDR2 is YYEEEE. This CDR3 reads CASSQGTNTLGETQYF. In DNA, the CDR3 is TGTGCCAGCAGCCAAGGGACAAATACTTTGGGGGAGACCCAGTACTTC.

The rearrangement joins TRBV6-5 to TRBJ1-1; a possible D gene is TRBD1 (6 bases). Per germline, CDR1 MNHEY and CDR2 SVGAGI. Trimming took off 0 bases at V and 0 bases at J, with 11 bases between the two ends. CDR3 length: 16 residues. The CDR3 spells CASSYSGARVNTEAFF. DNA of the CDR3: TGTGCCAGCAGTTACTCGGGGGCCAGGGTGAACACTGAAGCTTTCTTT.

The chain couples TRBV9 to TRBJ2-7, with TRBD2 as a possible D gene (8 bases). The V gene's germline CDR1 is SGDLS and CDR2 YYNGEE. Trimming shortened V by 0 bases and J by 7 bases, and 20 bases separated the two germline ends. The CDR3 runs 16 residues. DNA of the CDR3: TGTGCCAGCAGCGTAGAGGGGGCCAGCGGGAGTGAAGAGCAGTACTTC. The encoded protein is CASSVEGASGSEEQYF.

The count of this clone is one. The V gene is TRBV7-9, the J gene TRBJ2-5, with TRBD2 identical over 8 bases. The CDR3 spans 16 residues. Germline V gene sequence: CDR1 SEHNR, CDR2 FQNEAQ (reference sequence). The ends lost 1 base at V and 4 bases at J; junction bases unmatched: 8. The CDR3 DNA sequence: TGTGCCAGCAGCTTAGGCCCAGCGGGAGTACGAGAGACCCAGTACTTC. This sequence encodes CASSLGPAGVRETQYF.

V is TRBV7-8 and J is TRBJ2-3; D unresolved. The CDR3 length is 13 residues. V lost 5 bases and J 4 bases, leaving 10 bases between the germline ends. CDR1 is SGHVS, CDR2 FQNEAQ, per germline. CDR3 DNA: TGTGCCAGCAGCAAGAGGTTAGCAGATACGCAGTATTTT. Protein product: CASSKRLADTQYF.

V is TRBV6-4 and J is TRBJ1-5, with a tentative D call TRBD1 (5 bases). The CDR3 runs 13 residues. The germline V gene encodes CDR1 MRHNA and CDR2 SNTAGT. Trimming cost V 10 bases and J 6 bases, with 16 bases left between them. CDR3 nucleotide sequence: TGTGCCACACGGGGGGGGAGCGCTCAGCCCCAGCATTTT. Translation: CATRGGSAQPQHF.

The chain combines TRBV4-1 with TRBJ1-5; D is perhaps TRBD1 (5 bases). Per the germline V gene, CDR1 is MGHRA and CDR2 is YSYEKL. This CDR3 has 15 residues. V was pared by 0 bases and J by 6 bases, with 12 bases between. The CDR3 region has the DNA TGCGCCAGCAGCCAAGAGTTGGGGACTCCTCAGCCCCAGCATTTT. Protein: CASSQELGTPQPQHF.

The CDR3 loop reads CASRPSGGSSGYTF. The DNA for the CDR3 is TGTGCCAGCAGGCCCTCGGGGGGTAGTAGTGGCTACACCTTC. This chain connects TRBV27 to TRBJ1-2; possible D gene TRBD1, 5 bases. Trimming removed 6 bases at V and 7 bases at J, with 18 bases between. This CDR3 is 14 amino acids long. CDR1 and CDR2 (germline): MNHEY, SMNVEV (reference sequence).

The chain combines TRBV27 with TRBJ2-5; tentatively, D is TRBD2 (6 bases). The length of the CDR3 is 13 residues. Per the germline V gene, CDR1 is MNHEY and CDR2 is SMNVEV (reference sequence). Trimming removed 11 bases at V and 2 bases at J, with 15 bases between. CDR3 sequence reads: CASQGGGQETQYF. DNA for the CDR3: TGTGCCTCCCAGGGTGGGGGGCAAGAGACCCAGTACTTC.

This sequence joins TRBV27 and TRBJ1-3; 9 bases fit TRBD1. Germline V lookup: CDR1 MNHEY, CDR2 SMNVEV (reference sequence). Trimming at V came to 5 bases and at J to 0 bases, leaving 5 bases not matched to a gene. The CDR3 spans 16 residues. Here the CDR3 DNA reads TGTGCCAGCAGTGTGGGACAGGGACTCTCTGGAAACACCATATATTTT. It specifies CASSVGQGLSGNTIYF.

CDR3 sequence: CASSGSQGAKGEQFF. The CDR3 DNA is TGTGCCAGCAGCGGAAGCCAGGGGGCAAAGGGGGAGCAGTTCTTC. The V call is TRBV7-3, the J call TRBJ2-1; 8 nucleotides match TRBD1. Germline V gives CDR1 SGHTA, CDR2 FQGTGA. CDR3 size: 15 residues. J was trimmed by 10 bases and V by 5 bases; bases with no gene match: 13.

The V gene is TRBV6-2 or TRBV6-3, the J gene TRBJ1-6; 7 bases align to TRBD1. The CDR3 sequence is 14 residues long. The germline CDR1 and CDR2 sequences are MNHEY and SVGEGT. V lost 5 bases and J lost 5; bases outside the gene matches: 3. CDR3 region: CASSRDSDNSPLHF. In DNA form, the CDR3 reads TGTGCCAGCAGTCGGGACAGCGATAATTCACCCCTCCACTTT.

The chain combines TRBV7-6 with TRBJ2-7; D possibly corresponds to TRBD2 (7 bases). Germline-derived CDR1 and CDR2 are SGHVS and FNYEAQ. The CDR3 runs to 14 residues. Trimming stripped 6 bases from V and 5 bases from J, with 17 bases between. The CDR3 spells CASSGGDTLDEQYF. CDR3 sequence (DNA): TGTGCCAGCAGTGGGGGGGACACCCTGGACGAGCAGTACTTC.

The chain uses TRBV16 and TRBJ1-1, with D tentatively TRBD1 (5 bases). Trimming left V 1 base short and J 1 base short, with 7 bases between. There are 14 residues in the CDR3. Germline CDR1 reads KGHSY; CDR2 reads FQNENV. The CDR3 here is CASSQFGGNTEAFF. For the CDR3, the DNA is TGTGCCAGCAGCCAATTCGGGGGGAACACTGAAGCTTTCTTT.

The rearrangement uses TRBV6-5 and TRBJ1-5, with TRBD1 matching over 7 bases. Germline values: CDR1 MNHEY, CDR2 SVGAGI. The CDR3 consists of 14 residues. J was trimmed by 7 bases and V by 6 bases; bases with no gene match: 9. The CDR3 loop reads CASRGGQDRQPQHF. CDR3 in DNA: TGTGCCAGCAGGGGAGGACAGGATCGACAGCCCCAGCATTTT.

V and J are TRBV29-1 and TRBJ2-3; TRBD2 aligns across 11 bases. This CDR3 spans 14 amino acids. Germline CDR1 and CDR2: SQVTM and ANQGSEA. V shed 4 bases and J 4 bases; nucleotides not matched to a gene: 4. The CDR3 DNA reads TGCAGCGTTGTATTAGCGGGAGGGCCAGATACGCAGTATTTT. The encoded protein is CSVVLAGGPDTQYF.

Here the CDR3 reads CASSMLQGRAGNTIYF. The CDR3 DNA reads as TGTGCCAGCAGCATGCTCCAGGGCAGGGCTGGAAACACCATATATTTT. The chain links TRBV27 to TRBJ1-3; a possible D gene is TRBD1 (5 bases). V was trimmed by 6 bases and J by 2 bases, leaving 17 bases between them. The CDR3 is made up of 16 amino acids. The germline V gene encodes CDR1 MNHEY and CDR2 SMNVEV (reference sequence).

This clone was seen a handful of times. The V and J genes are TRBV5-1 and TRBJ2-7, with D tentatively TRBD2 (6 bases). This CDR3 contains 13 residues. The V end lost 3 bases, the J end lost 7 bases, and 14 bases lay between the germline ends. Germline lookup yields CDR1 SGHRS and CDR2 YFSETQ. The CDR3, as DNA: TGCGCCAGCAGCTCGACTAGAACGCGGGAGCAGTACTTC. This encodes CASSSTRTREQYF.

This sequence joins TRBV27 and TRBJ2-7; unclear D gene. Germline CDR1 is MNHEY and CDR2 is SMNVEV (reference sequence). CDR3 length equals 13 residues. Trimming took 2 bases from V and 3 from J, leaving 8 bases between them. The CDR3 region has the DNA TGTGCCAGCAGTTTAGGTCGCAGCTACGAGCAGTACTTC. Protein sequence: CASSLGRSYEQYF.

V and J are TRBV19 and TRBJ1-2; 7 bases are shared with TRBD1. Germline CDR1 is LNHDA and CDR2 is SQIVND (reference sequence). Trimming took 5 bases from V and 2 from J; bases not matched to a gene: 8. The CDR3 is 15 residues long. The CDR3 DNA reads as TGTGCCAGTAGTCCCCTGGGGACAGCCAACTATGGCTACACCTTC. Its translation is CASSPLGTANYGYTF.

The rearrangement uses TRBV7-9 and TRBJ1-2, with 12 nucleotides matching TRBD1. The CDR3 runs 16 residues. Germline V gene sequence: CDR1 SEHNR, CDR2 FQNEAQ (reference sequence). V lost 1 base to trimming and J lost 8 bases; unmatched junction nucleotides: 8. The CDR3 region has the DNA TGTGCCAGCAGCTTAGGTCTTGGGACAGGGGGCTTAGGCTACACCTTC. This sequence encodes CASSLGLGTGGLGYTF.

This clone was detected a few times. The V gene is TRBV5-4, the J gene TRBJ2-7; 9 bases are shared with TRBD1. This CDR3 is built from 14 residues. Germline V CDR1 and CDR2: SGHNT, YYREEE (reference sequence). Unmatched junction bases numbered 7, after V lost 4 bases and J lost 5 bases. The CDR3 region has the DNA TGTGCCAGCAGCGTCCGGGACAGGGAGGACGAGCAGTACTTC. Protein product: CASSVRDREDEQYF.

This chain connects TRBV11-2 to TRBJ2-1; TRBD2 agrees at 10 bases. The V gene end was trimmed by 1 base and the J gene end by 8 bases; junction bases not matched to a gene: 8. The CDR3 is 16 residues long. Germline V gene sequence: CDR1 SGHAT, CDR2 FQNNGV. In DNA form, the CDR3 reads TGTGCCAGCAGCTTAGGTCTAGCGGGAGTTCTCGATGAGCAGTTCTTC. It codes for CASSLGLAGVLDEQFF. Supplemented by reference TRBV11-2 and TRBJ2-1, the full variable domain reads EAGVAQSPRYKIIEKRQSVAFWCNPISGHATLYWYQQILGQGPKLLIQFQNNGVVDDSQLPKDRFSAERLKGVDSTLKIQPAKLEDSAVYLCASSLGLAGVLDEQFFGPGTRLTVL.

This chain joins TRBV11-2 and TRBJ2-1; D is unclear. The CDR3 sequence is 15 residues long. The V end was cut by 6 bases, the J end by 2 bases, with 14 bases between. The germline gives CDR1 SGHAT, CDR2 FQNNGV. The CDR3 DNA sequence: TGTGCCAGCAGACTTGCACCCGGAGCCTACAATGAGCAGTTCTTC. Translated, it gives CASRLAPGAYNEQFF.

This clone was detected once. The chain has TRBV7-9 and TRBJ2-5; D possibly corresponds to TRBD2 (6 bases). V lost 4 bases and J lost 5, with 20 bases in between. Per the germline V gene, CDR1 is SEHNR and CDR2 is FQNEAQ (reference sequence). This CDR3 region has 16 residues. DNA for the CDR3: TGTGCCAGCAGCTCACCTACGGACGGAGGGAGGGAGACCCAGTACTTC. This codes for CASSSPTDGGRETQYF.

The rearrangement joins TRBV24-1 to TRBJ1-1; D may be TRBD1 (6 bases). The germline V gene has CDR1 KGHDR and CDR2 SFDVKD. The CDR3 spans 13 residues. V lost 4 bases, J lost 11 bases, and 16 bases lay in between. CDR3 sequence reads: CATSEAGDVGAFF. CDR3 DNA: TGTGCCACCAGTGAGGCAGGGGACGTCGGGGCTTTCTTT.

V gene TRBV6-5 combines with J gene TRBJ1-4, with TRBD1 matching over 12 bases. J was trimmed by 8 bases and V by 4 bases; bases with no gene match: 2. The CDR3 length is 14 residues. Germline V CDR1 and CDR2: MNHEY, SVGAGI. CDR3 in DNA: TGTGCCAGCAGTTGGGACAGGGGGCGGGAAAAACTGTTTTTT. Its protein product is CASSWDRGREKLFF.